This record covers a single T cell receptor beta chain. Donors in Cohort 3 who had recovered were those with two negative PCRs, healthcare professional clearance, or resolution of their symptoms. The data originate from a study of blood T cell repertoires in COVID-19. The CDR3 has 17 residues. V trimming: 3 bases; J trimming: 1 base; junction bases outside the gene matches: 10. Germline V gives CDR1 MNHEY, CDR2 SMNVEV (reference sequence). The authors' processing: Researchers report that nucleated cell counts were estimated from reference gene primer amplification. Repertoires were generated with immunoSEQ multiplex PCR, while TCRdb's copy carries only in-frame clones and drops some. V and J calls and clone size follow that table, whereas D and trimming were derived from the DNA. This sample has over 200,000 clones, with around 85% found just once.

This receptor was obtained from a middle-aged man who had recovered from COVID-19. The chain has TRBV27 and TRBJ2-3, with 7 bases identical to TRBD1. Sequenced: PBMCs or T cells enriched from blood (not recorded which). CDR3: CASSFLLSGGGTDTQYF. The CDR3 DNA sequence: TGTGCCAGCAGTTTTCTCCTCTCAGGGGGAGGCACAGATACGCAGTATTTT.